This T cell receptor beta chain originates from a study of CD8+CD57+ T cells in acquired aplastic anemia. Study-wide background: Recorded DNA amounts for sorted CD4+ and CD8+ cells had an average of about 3.5 ug.

This clonotype has a handful of counts. What it binds is not known. Findings of the study overall: Patients and controls shared 25 to 35 CD8+ CDR3 sequences, which appeared highly expressed in patients and within their immunodominant clones.

Genomic DNA provided the template from which TCR beta VDJ and CDR3 profiles were obtained. TCRdb re-derived calls from the reads in MiXCR, one entry per CDR3 protein. The sample yields roughly 160,000 distinct CDR3 sequences, less than 60% seen once. Trimming shortened V by 0 bases and J by 3 bases, and 9 bases separated the two germline ends. This CDR3 comprises 13 residues. CDR1 is DFQATT, CDR2 SNEGSKA, per germline (reference sequence). Sequencing was done on patients that had shown CD8+CD57+ cell expansion by flow cytometry. J is TRBJ2-7 and V is TRBV20-1; maybe TRBD1 (5 bases). This TCR was sampled from a human donor with aplastic anemia. The material sequenced was sorted CD4+, CD8+, or CD8+CD57+ T cells (not recorded which) from PBMCs. CDR3 nucleotides: TGCAGTGCTAGAGATACGACAGACTACGAGCAGTACTTC. This translates into CSARDTTDYEQYF.